A single sample is the source of the 8 T cell receptor beta chains below, sequenced in a study of OX40 agonist ivuxolimab in advanced cancers. TCRdb's copy holds only in-frame clones and misses some; the assay was immunoSEQ multiplex PCR. The sample lists 75,000 to 95,000 clones, more than 75% occurring once. The sample here was CD4+ or CD8+ T cells sorted from blood, taken in a trial of the OX40 agonist ivuxolimab. The receptors were gathered from an adult with an advanced solid tumor such as melanoma, head and neck, liver or kidney cancer.

This clone was detected only once. V usage is TRBV10-3 and J usage is TRBJ2-7, with D possibly TRBD2 on 6 matching bases. Germline-derived CDR1 and CDR2 are ENHRY and SYGVKD. The CDR3 contains 13 residues. Trimming pared 11 bases from V and 4 bases from J, leaving 18 bases between. As DNA, the CDR3 is TGTGCCCCCTTGGGGGAGGCCGTGTACGAGCAGTACGTC. This translates into CAPLGEAVYEQYV.

The chain uses TRBV10-3 and TRBJ1-2; D remains ambiguous. The germline V and J ends were trimmed by 4 bases and 4 bases, with 10 bases remaining between them. The germline CDR1 and CDR2 sequences are ENHRY and SYGVKD. CDR3 length: 13 residues. CDR3 in DNA: TGTGCCATCAGTGCCCCTGGGATCTATGGCTACACCTTC. Translating gives CAISAPGIYGYTF.

V and J are TRBV29-1 and TRBJ1-2, with TRBD1 matching over 8 bases. J gave up 6 bases and V 5 bases, and 8 bases lay outside the gene matches. CDR3 length: 13 residues. Germline V gene data show CDR1 as SQVTM and CDR2 as ANQGSEA. CDR3 sequence: CSVQTDRANGYTF. DNA for the CDR3: TGCAGCGTTCAAACGGACAGGGCCAATGGCTACACCTTC.

The chain joins TRBV30 to TRBJ2-3; D is uncertain. Germline-derived CDR1 and CDR2 are GTSNPN and SVGIG (reference sequence). The CDR3 is made up of 13 amino acids. V was trimmed by 0 bases and J by 0 bases, leaving 4 bases between them. CDR3 loop: CAWSVESTDTQYF. The CDR3 DNA is TGTGCCTGGAGTGTGGAGAGCACAGATACGCAGTATTTT.

The chain employs TRBV27 and TRBJ1-2; no clear D. The CDR3 is 14 residues long. Per the germline V gene, CDR1 is MNHEY and CDR2 is SMNVEV (reference sequence). V lost 5 bases to trimming and J lost 3 bases, with 13 bases between them. In DNA, the CDR3 is TGTGCCAGCAGTCCACTCCCCCTGGACTATGGCTACACCTTC. Its protein product is CASSPLPLDYGYTF.

This clone was detected a few times. The genes are TRBV19 and TRBJ2-2; D unclear. This CDR3 contains 13 residues. The germline gives CDR1 LNHDA, CDR2 SQIVND (reference sequence). V lost 0 bases, J lost 3 bases, and 2 bases lay in between. The CDR3 bases are TGTGCCAGTAGTATAGACTACACCGGGGAGCTGTTTTTT. It translates to CASSIDYTGELFF.

The chain uses TRBV28 and TRBJ1-2, with 7 bases aligning to TRBD1. V shed 9 bases, J shed 7 bases, and the junction held 8 bases outside the gene matches. Germline V gives CDR1 MDHEN, CDR2 SYDVKM. This CDR3 has 12 residues. The CDR3 spells CASLQGIGGYTF. The CDR3 DNA sequence: TGTGCCAGTCTACAGGGGATTGGTGGCTACACCTTC.

This chain connects TRBV30 to TRBJ2-1, with D tentatively TRBD2 (5 bases). The CDR3 consists of 16 residues. Looked up from germline, CDR1 is GTSNPN and CDR2 is SVGIG (reference sequence). Trimming left V 0 bases short and J 1 base short, with 13 bases between. This chain's CDR3 is CAWSVPPLVSYNEQFF. The CDR3 nucleotides read TGTGCCTGGAGTGTACCTCCACTAGTTTCCTACAATGAGCAGTTCTTC.